This T cell receptor beta chain was sequenced during a study of cytomegalovirus exposure and HLA in healthy donors. Broader study findings: It was around 160 TCR beta chains that were listed as cytomegalovirus-associated. Later, an analysis showed that TCR beta chains associated with HLA were more clonally expanded than others that were equally common.

A remark on this clone: The antigen is undetermined.

Use of 60 Vbeta and 13 Jbeta primers characterized the PCR. Only in-frame clones appear in the TCRdb table, and some are missing; sequencing was by immunoSEQ multiplex PCR. This sample has 150,000 or so clones, with about three quarters found just once. This clonotype was obtained from a female donor in good health and CMV-seronegative. Sequenced material: PBMCs.

The CDR3, as DNA: TGTGCCAGCATGGTGGCTAGCGGGTACTACGAGCAGTACTTC. Translation: CASMVASGYYEQYF. The rearrangement uses TRBV28 and TRBJ2-7, with TRBD2 matching 8 bases. J gave up 3 bases and V 7 bases, and 8 bases lay outside the gene matches. Germline V gene lookup returns CDR1 MDHEN and CDR2 SYDVKM. CDR3 length: 14 amino acids.